These T cell receptor beta chains were read from a single sample in a study of T cells in tuberculosis. Measured with immunoSEQ multiplex PCR; TCRdb has only the in-frame clones, and not every one. This sample has about 58,000 clones, with approximately 86% found just once. Specimen: CD1b-GMM tetramer-negative cells sorted from PBMCs. The receptors stem from an adult woman with latent tuberculosis. Each CDR3 is given with its conserved first and last residue. D genes are given only for firm matches. Size is omitted from some rows. Given values are once, few, many or a class for expanded clones.

length	V	D	J	size	DNA	CDR3
13	TRBV25-1	NA	TRBJ1-4	once	TGTGCCAGCAGTGATCCGGGGTATGAAAAACTGTTTTTT	CASSDPGYEKLFF
13	TRBV9	TRBD1	TRBJ1-2	NA	TGTGCCAGCAGCCTGGGACAGGGGGATGGCTACACCTTC	CASSLGQGDGYTF
15	TRBV18	NA	TRBJ2-5	NA	TGTGCCAGCTCCCTTGACAGGAGAACCCAAGAGACCCAGTACTTC	CASSLDRRTQETQYF
16	TRBV5-1	NA	TRBJ2-2	NA	TGCGCCAGCTGCCAGGGTTTTGAAGGATTCGGCGGGGAGCTGTTTTTT	CASCQGFEGFGGELFF
13	TRBV28	NA	TRBJ1-1	NA	TGTGCCGGAAAATCGGGGGGGCACACTGAAGCTTTCTTT	CAGKSGGHTEAFF
14	TRBV7-3	TRBD2	TRBJ2-3	NA	TGTGCCAGCAGCCTGAGCGGGGCCACAGATACGCAGTATTTT	CASSLSGATDTQYF
14	TRBV9	NA	TRBJ1-4	NA	TGTGCCAGCAGCGTAGGTGACAGTAATGAAAAACTGTTTTTT	CASSVGDSNEKLFF
15	TRBV6-4	NA	TRBJ2-3	few	TGTGCCAGCAGTGACACGGCAGGGCGGTCAGATACGCAGTATTTT	CASSDTAGRSDTQYF
15	TRBV30	TRBD2	TRBJ2-7	NA	TGTGCCTGGAGTCGGGGACACCGGGCGGGGGGGGAGCAGTACTTC	CAWSRGHRAGGEQYF
16	TRBV30	NA	TRBJ2-3	few	TGTGCCTGGAGTGTAATCCCAGGGCCGAGCACAGATACGCAGTATTTT	CAWSVIPGPSTDTQYF
14	TRBV13	NA	TRBJ1-1	NA	TGTGCCAGCAGAAGGTGGGGGAGGGGAACTGAAGCTTTCTTT	CASRRWGRGTEAFF
17	TRBV5-6	TRBD1	TRBJ2-3	NA	TGTGCCAGCAGCTTTTTCGACAGGGTCAGCTACACAGATACGCAGTATTTT	CASSFFDRVSYTDTQYF
14	TRBV6-5	NA	TRBJ2-7	once	TGTGCCAGCAGTTTTAGCCGCAGCACCTACGAGCAGTACTTC	CASSFSRSTYEQYF
15	TRBV5-1	TRBD1	TRBJ2-1	NA	TGCGCCAGCAGCCCCGGGACAGGGAGCTACAATGAGCAGTTCTTC	CASSPGTGSYNEQFF
16	TRBV18	NA	TRBJ2-7	NA	TGTGCCAGCTCACCGGTTGACAGGCCTATCTCCTACGAGCAGTACTTC	CASSPVDRPISYEQYF
13	TRBV27	TRBD1	TRBJ1-1	NA	TGTGCCAGCAGCTATCAGGGGGGCACTGAAGCTTTCTTT	CASSYQGGTEAFF
16	TRBV7-3	TRBD2	TRBJ2-2	NA	TGTGCCAGCAGCTTTGACCGGGACTACGACACCGGGGAGCTGTTTTTT	CASSFDRDYDTGELFF
15	TRBV5-6	NA	TRBJ1-4	NA	TGTGCCAGCAGCGCCCTTAAGGGACTTAATGAAAAACTGTTTTTT	CASSALKGLNEKLFF
13	TRBV6-6	NA	TRBJ1-5	NA	TGTGCCAGCGGTGAGTTTAGCAATCAGCCCCAGCATTTT	CASGEFSNQPQHF
14	TRBV5-8	TRBD1	TRBJ1-4	NA	TGTGCCAGCAGCCCAGGACAGGGTCGGGAAAAACTGTTTTTT	CASSPGQGREKLFF
16	TRBV7-3	TRBD2	TRBJ2-5	NA	TGTGCCAGCAGCTTAATCCCGGGGGGGCCGGGTGAGACCCAGTACTTC	CASSLIPGGPGETQYF